The 18 T cell receptor beta chains in this list originate from one sample, sequenced in a study of cytomegalovirus exposure and HLA in healthy donors. The PCR made use of 60 Vbeta and 13 Jbeta primers. Assay used: immunoSEQ multiplex PCR; TCRdb lists only in-frame clones, some missing. Of 130,000 or so clones in the sample, around 86% were seen once. Specimen: PBMCs. These receptors were taken from a woman aged 40 to 50 in good health and CMV-seronegative.

The rearrangement joins TRBV27 to TRBJ2-5; 12 bases align to TRBD2. The CDR3 has 16 amino acids. Germline V gives CDR1 MNHEY, CDR2 SMNVEV (reference sequence). The V and J ends lost 5 bases and 5 bases, in that order; junction bases with no gene match: 9. DNA for the CDR3: TGTGCCAGCAGTCTCCTAGCGGGAGGGCCGGCGGAGACCCAGTACTTC. Translating gives CASSLLAGGPAETQYF.

V and J are TRBV7-3 and TRBJ2-5, with TRBD2 matching 8 bases. The germline CDR1 and CDR2 sequences are SGHTA and FQGTGA. This CDR3 spans 15 amino acids. V gave up 5 bases and J gave up 2 bases; unmatched junction bases: 7. CDR3 sequence: CASSPGGERQETQYF. The CDR3 DNA follows: TGTGCCAGCAGCCCGGGGGGGGAGCGACAAGAGACCCAGTACTTC.

The J gene is TRBJ1-2, the V gene TRBV18; D is ambiguous. The V and J ends lost 5 bases and 7 bases respectively, with 8 bases between them. CDR3 length equals 11 residues. Germline CDR1 KGHSH, CDR2 LQKENI. The CDR3 DNA is TGTGCCAGCTCAGAGGGTTCTGGCTACACCTTC. The encoded protein is CASSEGSGYTF. Full variable domain (remainder filled in from reference TRBV18 and TRBJ1-2): NAGVMQNPRHLVRRRGQEARLRCSPMKGHSHVYWYRQLPEEGLKFMVYLQKENIIDESGMPKERFSAEFPKEGPSILRIQQVVRGDSAAYFCASSEGSGYTFGSGTRLTVV.

The chain uses TRBV7-2 and TRBJ1-5; a weak D match, TRBD1 (6 bases). Trimming pared 5 bases from V and 6 bases from J, leaving 17 bases between. The germline gives CDR1 SGHTA, CDR2 FQGNSA. The CDR3 has 15 residues. This chain's CDR3 is CASSLKGGGGQPQHF. DNA of the CDR3: TGTGCCAGCAGCCTAAAGGGTGGGGGCGGTCAGCCCCAGCATTTT.

The chain uses TRBV30 and TRBJ1-1; D perhaps matches TRBD1 (5 bases). Germline V gene data show CDR1 as GTSNPN and CDR2 as SVGIG (reference sequence). Between the trimmed V and J ends, which lost 2 bases and 3 bases, there was a span of 13 bases. This CDR3 region has 14 residues. The CDR3 loop reads CAWSKGAVYTEAFF. CDR3 DNA: TGTGCCTGGAGTAAAGGGGCGGTCTACACTGAAGCTTTCTTT.

V usage is TRBV5-1 and J usage is TRBJ2-7; tentative D call: TRBD1 (5 bases). Germline CDR1 reads SGHRS; CDR2 reads YFSETQ. Trimming shortened V by 0 bases and J by 0 bases, and 13 bases separated the two germline ends. This CDR3 has 16 amino acids. The CDR3 protein is CASSLGLAGNSYEQYF. CDR3 sequence (DNA): TGCGCCAGCAGCTTGGGCTTGGCAGGGAACTCCTACGAGCAGTACTTC.

This chain joins TRBV13 and TRBJ2-3; 10 bases line up with TRBD1. The CDR3 contains 15 residues. Trimming cost V 3 bases and J 7 bases; bases outside gene matches: 7. Germline CDR1 reads PRHDT; CDR2 reads FYEKMQ (reference sequence). The chain's CDR3 is CASSFRDRGINTQYF. The CDR3 DNA sequence: TGTGCCAGCAGCTTCCGGGACAGGGGCATCAATACGCAGTATTTT. Full variable domain (outside the CDR3, taken from reference TRBV13 and TRBJ2-3): AAGVIQSPRHLIKEKRETATLKCYPIPRHDTVYWYQQGPGQDPQFLISFYEKMQSDKGSIPDRFSAQQFSDYHSELNMSSLELGDSALYFCASSFRDRGINTQYFGPGTRLTVL.

The rearrangement joins TRBV9 to TRBJ1-1; 7 bases agree with TRBD1. The trim removed 0 bases at V and 4 bases at J, leaving 3 bases unmatched. Germline lookup yields CDR1 SGDLS and CDR2 YYNGEE. The CDR3 is 14 amino acids. CDR3 DNA: TGTGCCAGCAGCGTAGGGGACAGCAGCACTGAAGCTTTCTTT. Protein product: CASSVGDSSTEAFF.

This chain connects TRBV7-9 to TRBJ2-2; 11 bases map to TRBD2. The germline CDR1 and CDR2 sequences are SEHNR and FQNEAQ (reference sequence). The CDR3 sequence is 15 residues long. The J segment lost 9 bases and the V segment lost 5 bases, leaving 8 bases of the junction unmatched. The CDR3, as DNA: TGTGCCAGCAGCCAAAGACTAGCGGGATACCGGGAGCTGTTTTTT. It specifies CASSQRLAGYRELFF.

This chain links TRBV2 with TRBJ2-7, with 15 bases that match TRBD2. The CDR3 is made up of 15 amino acids. CDR1 is SNHLY and CDR2 is FYNNEI in the germline V gene. After removal of 5 bases from V and 7 bases from J, the junction contained 6 bases not matched to a gene. In DNA, the CDR3 is TGTGCCAGCAGTCCCGGACTAGCGGGGGGGTATGAGCAGTACTTC. It specifies CASSPGLAGGYEQYF. Full variable domain (outside the CDR3, taken from reference TRBV2 and TRBJ2-7): EPEVTQTPSHQVTQMGQEVILRCVPISNHLYFYWYRQILGQKVEFLVSFYNNEISEKSEIFDDQFSVERPDGSNFTLKIRSTKLEDSAMYFCASSPGLAGGYEQYFGPGTRLTVT.

The chain has TRBV4-1 and TRBJ1-4; TRBD1 matches 7 bases. Trimming cost V 4 bases and J 8 bases; bases outside gene matches: 10. Germline V gene data show CDR1 as MGHRA and CDR2 as YSYEKL. The CDR3 length is 15 residues. The CDR3 DNA sequence: TGCGCCAGCAGCCCCCTGGCTAGGGGGCGAGAAAAACTGTTTTTT. It translates to CASSPLARGREKLFF.

The chain recombines TRBV6-4 with TRBJ2-1, with TRBD2 identical over 12 bases. This CDR3 has 15 residues. V shed 6 bases, J shed 4 bases, and the junction held 4 bases outside the gene matches. In germline, CDR1 is MRHNA, CDR2 SNTAGT. CDR3 sequence reads: CASSRLAGEYNEQFF. In DNA, the CDR3 is TGTGCCAGCAGCCGACTAGCGGGGGAATACAATGAGCAGTTCTTC.

The chain joins TRBV15 to TRBJ1-4; 7 bases fit TRBD1. Germline assignment: CDR1 LNHNV and CDR2 YYDKDF (reference sequence). The CDR3 is 16 residues long. The J segment lost 4 bases and the V segment lost 6 bases, leaving 11 bases of the junction unmatched. In nucleotides, the CDR3 is TGTGCCACCAGGTGGGGCGCCGGGACAGTTAATGAAAAACTGTTTTTT. This codes for CATRWGAGTVNEKLFF.

This chain links TRBV6-4 with TRBJ1-1; D not certain. V was shortened by 9 bases and J by 10 bases, with 30 bases between the two germline ends. Germline assignment: CDR1 MRHNA and CDR2 SNTAGT. The CDR3 is made up of 16 amino acids. Written as DNA, the CDR3 is TGTGCCAGTCCTGACGCGGGGATAGGACCCAAATCTGCAGCTTTCTTT. Its protein is CASPDAGIGPKSAAFF.

This clone came up once. This chain connects TRBV14 to TRBJ2-7; D may be TRBD2 (5 bases). The germline gives CDR1 SGHDN, CDR2 FVKESK. V lost 1 base and J lost 7, with 5 bases in between. The CDR3 is made up of 11 amino acids. DNA of the CDR3: TGTGCCAGCAGCCAAGGGAGGGAGCAGTACTTC. Its protein product is CASSQGREQYF.

This clone has more than one count but fewer than ten. V gene TRBV4-1 combines with J gene TRBJ2-2, with 8 bases fitting TRBD2. There are 18 residues in the CDR3. V trimming: 5 bases; J trimming: 3 bases; junction bases outside the gene matches: 14. The germline CDR1 and CDR2 sequences are MGHRA and YSYEKL. CDR3 residues: CASSSTLGVAGYTGELFF. CDR3 DNA: TGCGCCAGCAGCTCCACTCTGGGAGTAGCGGGGTACACCGGGGAGCTGTTTTTT.

For the CDR3, the DNA is TGTGCCAGCAGTATTAGCGGGAGCCAAGAGACCCAGTACTTC. This codes for CASSISGSQETQYF. The chain is built from TRBV2 and TRBJ2-5; TRBD2 matches at 9 bases. This CDR3 region has 14 residues. Germline loops: CDR1 SNHLY, CDR2 FYNNEI. J lost 1 base, V lost 5 bases, and 2 bases had no gene match.

With respect to this clone: The junction departs from the called germline gene at one end, perhaps through a read error. This rearrangement joins TRBV19 to TRBJ1-1, with 10 bases matching TRBD1. Germline V gene lookup returns CDR1 LNHDA and CDR2 SQIVND (reference sequence). This CDR3 spans 17 amino acids. This CDR3 reads CASSFRTGGLMNTEASF. The CDR3 region has the DNA TGTGCCAGTAGTTTTCGGACAGGGGGATTGATGAACACTGAAGCTTCCTTT.